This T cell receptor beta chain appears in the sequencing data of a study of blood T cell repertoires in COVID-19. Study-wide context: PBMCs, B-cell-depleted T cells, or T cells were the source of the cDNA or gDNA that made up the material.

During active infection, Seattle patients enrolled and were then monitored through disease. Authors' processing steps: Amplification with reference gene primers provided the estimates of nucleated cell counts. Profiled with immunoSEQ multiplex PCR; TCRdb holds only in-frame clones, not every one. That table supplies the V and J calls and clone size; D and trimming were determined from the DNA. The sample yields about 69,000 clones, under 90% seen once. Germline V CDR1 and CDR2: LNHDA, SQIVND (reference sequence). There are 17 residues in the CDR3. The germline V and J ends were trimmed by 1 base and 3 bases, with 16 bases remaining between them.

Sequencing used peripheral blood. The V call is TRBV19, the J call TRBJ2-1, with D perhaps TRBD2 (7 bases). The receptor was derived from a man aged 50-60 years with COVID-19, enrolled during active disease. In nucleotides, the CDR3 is TGTGCCAGTAGTATAGGTGGCGGGGGACACGACTACAATGAGCAGTTCTTC. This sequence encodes CASSIGGGGHDYNEQFF.